This T cell receptor beta chain is drawn from a study of blood T cell repertoires in COVID-19. As for the study in general: Spain, Italy and the United States supplied samples that represented acute and convalescent COVID-19.

Germline V gene data show CDR1 as LNHDA and CDR2 as SQIVND (reference sequence). The V gene end was trimmed by 5 bases and the J gene end by 9 bases; junction bases not matched to a gene: 6. The CDR3 loop spans 12 amino acids. Under the authors' procedure: Estimation of nucleated cell counts relied on the amplification of reference gene primers. Profiling relied on immunoSEQ multiplex PCR, and the TCRdb table lists in-frame clones only, not all of them. The V and J calls and the clone size are those of that table, but D and trimming were determined from the DNA. There are over 65,000 clones in the sample; 75% to 85% occur only once, and about 11% lies in the top ten.

The sequenced sample consisted of peripheral blood. This sequence originates from a woman in her thirties or forties with active or convalescent COVID-19. The rearrangement joins TRBV19 to TRBJ1-2; TRBD1 matches 7 bases. The CDR3 here is CASSQRQGSYTF. The CDR3, as DNA: TGTGCCAGTAGTCAACGACAGGGAAGCTACACCTTC.